These 7 T cell receptor beta chains were all obtained from the same sample, sequenced in a study of T-cell reconstitution after alpha-beta-depleted transplantation in children. Unique molecular identifiers were incorporated when the TCRbeta library was constructed. MiXCR, run by TCRdb on the PCR reads, gives a single entry per CDR3 protein. The sample has some 520,000 distinct CDR3 sequences; less than 35% are singletons. The source material was PBMCs from the stem cell graft donor, sampled from the stem cell graft. These receptors were taken from a human donor who donated a stem cell graft to a child with aplastic anemia.

This clonotype was seen only a few times. The CDR3, as DNA: TGTGCCAGCTATATTAAAAAATCGCCGAAATCCCAAGTGGGGAACACTGAAGCTTTCTTT. It codes for CASYIKKSPKSQVGNTEAFF. J is TRBJ1-1 and V is TRBV21-1. TRBV21-1 is marked as a pseudogene. CDR3 size: 20 residues.

This clonotype was counted between two and nine times. The chain recombines TRBV28 with TRBJ2-1; unclear D gene. CDR1 and CDR2 (germline): MDHEN, SYDVKM. This CDR3 has 11 amino acids. The ends were cut back, 1 base at V and 10 bases at J, with 5 bases in the middle. CDR3 sequence (DNA): TGTGCCAGCAGTTTATCGCGCGAGCAGTTCTTC. Translating it yields CASSLSREQFF.

This clonotype was seen a handful of times. V and J are TRBV29-1 and TRBJ2-5, with TRBD2 matching over 9 bases. The CDR3 length is 12 residues. Looked up from germline, CDR1 is SQVTM and CDR2 is ANQGSEA. Trimming removed 4 bases from V and 5 bases from J; junction bases left unmatched: 2. The CDR3 DNA sequence: TGCAGCGTTGGGCGGGAGGGGGAGACCCAGTACTTC. Amino acid sequence: CSVGREGETQYF. Full variable domain (outside the CDR3, taken from reference TRBV29-1 and TRBJ2-5): SAVISQKPSRDICQRGTSLTIQCQVDSQVTMMFWYRQQPGQSLTLIATANQGSEATYESGFVIDKFPISRPNLTFSTLTVSNMSPEDSSIYLCSVGREGETQYFGPGTRLLVL.

The chain couples TRBV19 to TRBJ2-5; the D is unclear. Trimming removed 3 bases from V and 5 bases from J, with 13 bases in between. CDR1 LNHDA and CDR2 SQIVND come from the germline V gene (reference sequence). The CDR3 runs 14 residues. The CDR3 DNA reads as TGTGCCAGTAGTATGGTACTTCGGTCGGAGACCCAGTACTTC. The encoded protein is CASSMVLRSETQYF.

The sample holds a few counts of this clonotype. This chain uses TRBV7-9 with TRBJ2-1; 9 nucleotides agree with TRBD2. Germline V CDR1 and CDR2: SEHNR, FQNEAQ (reference sequence). The CDR3 consists of 15 residues. V trimming: 3 bases; J trimming: 6 bases; junction bases outside the gene matches: 6. The CDR3 protein is CASSFIAGVRNEQFF. In DNA, the CDR3 is TGTGCCAGCAGCTTTATAGCGGGAGTACGCAATGAGCAGTTCTTC.

The V gene is TRBV12-3 or TRBV12-4, the J gene TRBJ1-1; TRBD1 is a possible D gene (6 bases). V lost 4 bases to trimming and J lost 5 bases, with 11 bases between them. This CDR3 spans 13 amino acids. Here the CDR3 reads CASSSTGPTEAFF. The CDR3 DNA sequence: TGTGCCAGCAGTTCCACAGGGCCTACTGAAGCTTTCTTT.

This clonotype has more than one count but fewer than ten. This chain joins TRBV7-8 and TRBJ2-1, with D hard to call. The CDR3 covers 13 residues. The V end lost 5 bases, the J end lost 8 bases, and 13 bases lay between the germline ends. Germline CDR1 reads SGHVS; CDR2 reads FQNEAQ. The CDR3 region is CASSPVLGDEQFF. In nucleotides, the CDR3 is TGTGCCAGCAGCCCCGTCTTGGGCGATGAGCAGTTCTTC.